This TCR beta chain derives from a study of T cell responses to AZD1222 COVID-19 vaccine. Germline V gene sequence: CDR1 SQVTM, CDR2 ANQGSEA. CDR3 size: 13 residues. Trimming cost V 3 bases and J 9 bases; bases outside gene matches: 8. Measured with immunoSEQ multiplex PCR; TCRdb has only the in-frame clones, and not every one. The sample holds 100,000 to 150,000 clones; about 91% are singletons and the top ten take under 2%. A single count supports this clone. Its specificity is not known. Study-level results: Sampling captured repertoires only after the peak T cell response.

V and J are TRBV29-1 and TRBJ2-4; 7 positions match TRBD2. This TCR came from an adult who received the AZD1222 COVID-19 vaccine. This specimen was peripheral blood, taken 28 days after the second AZD1222 dose. This chain's CDR3 is CSVDLLSGGIQYF. The CDR3 DNA follows: TGCAGCGTTGATTTACTCTCGGGGGGCATTCAGTACTTC.